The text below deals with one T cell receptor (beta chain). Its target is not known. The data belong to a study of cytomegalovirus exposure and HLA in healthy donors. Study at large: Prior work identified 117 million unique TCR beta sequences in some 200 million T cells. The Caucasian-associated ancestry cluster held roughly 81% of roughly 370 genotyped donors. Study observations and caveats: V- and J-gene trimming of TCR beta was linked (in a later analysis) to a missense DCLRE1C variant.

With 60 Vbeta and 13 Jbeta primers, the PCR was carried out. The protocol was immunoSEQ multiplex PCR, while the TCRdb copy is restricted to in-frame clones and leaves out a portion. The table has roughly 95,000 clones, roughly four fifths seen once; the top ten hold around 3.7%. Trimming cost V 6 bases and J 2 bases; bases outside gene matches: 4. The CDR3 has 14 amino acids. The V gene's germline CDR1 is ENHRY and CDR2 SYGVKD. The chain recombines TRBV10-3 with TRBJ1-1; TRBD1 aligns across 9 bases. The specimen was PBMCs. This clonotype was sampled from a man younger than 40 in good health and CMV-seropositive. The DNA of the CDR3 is TGTGCCATCAGGCCGGGACAGGGAAACACTGAAGCTTTCTTT. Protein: CAIRPGQGNTEAFF.